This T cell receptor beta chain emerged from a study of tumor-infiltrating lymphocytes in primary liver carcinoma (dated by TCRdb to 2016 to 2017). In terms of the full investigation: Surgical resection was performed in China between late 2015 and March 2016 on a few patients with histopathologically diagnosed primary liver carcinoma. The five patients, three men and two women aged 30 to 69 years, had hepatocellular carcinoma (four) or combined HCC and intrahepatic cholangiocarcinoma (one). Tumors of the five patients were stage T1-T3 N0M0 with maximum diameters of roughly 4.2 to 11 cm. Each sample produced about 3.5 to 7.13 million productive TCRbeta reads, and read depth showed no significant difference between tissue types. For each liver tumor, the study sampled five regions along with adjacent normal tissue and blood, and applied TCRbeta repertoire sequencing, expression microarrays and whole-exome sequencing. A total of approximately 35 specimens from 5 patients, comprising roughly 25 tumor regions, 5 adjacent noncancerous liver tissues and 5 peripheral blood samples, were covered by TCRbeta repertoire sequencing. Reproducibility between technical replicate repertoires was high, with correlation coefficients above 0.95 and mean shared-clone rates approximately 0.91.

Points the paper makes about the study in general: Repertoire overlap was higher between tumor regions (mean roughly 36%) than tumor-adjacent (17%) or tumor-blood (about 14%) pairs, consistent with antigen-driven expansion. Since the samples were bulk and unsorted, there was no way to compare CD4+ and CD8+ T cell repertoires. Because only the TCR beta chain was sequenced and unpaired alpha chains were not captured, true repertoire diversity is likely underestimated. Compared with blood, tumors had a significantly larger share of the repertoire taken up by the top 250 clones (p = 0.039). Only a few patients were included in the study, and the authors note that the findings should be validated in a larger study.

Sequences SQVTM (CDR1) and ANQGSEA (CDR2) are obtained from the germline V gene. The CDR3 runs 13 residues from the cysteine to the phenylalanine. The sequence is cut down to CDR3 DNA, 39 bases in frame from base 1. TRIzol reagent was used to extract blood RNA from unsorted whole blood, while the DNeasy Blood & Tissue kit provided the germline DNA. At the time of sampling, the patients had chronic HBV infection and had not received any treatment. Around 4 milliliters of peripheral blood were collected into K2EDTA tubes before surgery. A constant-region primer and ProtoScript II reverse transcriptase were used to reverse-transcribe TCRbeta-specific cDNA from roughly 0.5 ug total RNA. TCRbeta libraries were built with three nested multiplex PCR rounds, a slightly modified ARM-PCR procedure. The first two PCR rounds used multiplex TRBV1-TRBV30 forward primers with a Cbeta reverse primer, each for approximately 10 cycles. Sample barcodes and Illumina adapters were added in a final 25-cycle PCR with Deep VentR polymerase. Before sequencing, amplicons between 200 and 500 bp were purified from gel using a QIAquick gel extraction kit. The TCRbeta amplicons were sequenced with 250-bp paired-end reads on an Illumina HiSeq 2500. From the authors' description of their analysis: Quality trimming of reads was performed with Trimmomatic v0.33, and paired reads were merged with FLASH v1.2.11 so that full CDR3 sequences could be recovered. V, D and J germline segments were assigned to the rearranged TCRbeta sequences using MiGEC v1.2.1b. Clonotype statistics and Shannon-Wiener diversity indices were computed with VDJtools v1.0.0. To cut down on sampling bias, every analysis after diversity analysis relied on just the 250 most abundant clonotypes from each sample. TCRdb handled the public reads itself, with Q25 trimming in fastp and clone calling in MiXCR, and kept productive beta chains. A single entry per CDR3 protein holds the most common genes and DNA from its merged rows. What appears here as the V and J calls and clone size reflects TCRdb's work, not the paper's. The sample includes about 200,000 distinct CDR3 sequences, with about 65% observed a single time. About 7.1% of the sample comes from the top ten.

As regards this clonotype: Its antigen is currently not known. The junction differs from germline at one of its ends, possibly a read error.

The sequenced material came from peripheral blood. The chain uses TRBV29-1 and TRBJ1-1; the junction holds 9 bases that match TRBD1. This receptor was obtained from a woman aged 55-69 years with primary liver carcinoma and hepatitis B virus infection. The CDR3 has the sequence CSVLTGGDTEVFF. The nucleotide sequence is TGCAGCGTTCTGACAGGGGGTGACACTGAAGTTTTCTTT.